This record concerns one T cell receptor (beta chain) sequence. Only in-frame clones appear in the TCRdb table, and some are missing; sequencing was by immunoSEQ multiplex PCR. The sample includes 77,000 or so clones, around 83% of them seen just once. CDR1 SGHTA and CDR2 FQGTGA come from the germline V gene. V lost 5 bases and J lost 6; bases outside the gene matches: 19. There are 18 residues in the CDR3. The sample originates from a study of OX40 agonist ivuxolimab in advanced cancers. Study-wide background: The mean age was approximately 60 years, ranging from 23 to 79, with under 90% of participants male.

This clonotype was obtained from an adult with an advanced solid tumor such as melanoma, head and neck, liver or kidney cancer. This specimen was CD4+ or CD8+ T cells sorted from blood, taken in a trial of the OX40 agonist ivuxolimab. This chain links TRBV7-3 with TRBJ1-1; 9 bases align to TRBD1. This CDR3 reads CASSPRGRDRVSWAEAFF. DNA of the CDR3: TGTGCCAGCAGCCCCCGAGGCCGGGACAGGGTTTCGTGGGCTGAAGCTTTCTTT.